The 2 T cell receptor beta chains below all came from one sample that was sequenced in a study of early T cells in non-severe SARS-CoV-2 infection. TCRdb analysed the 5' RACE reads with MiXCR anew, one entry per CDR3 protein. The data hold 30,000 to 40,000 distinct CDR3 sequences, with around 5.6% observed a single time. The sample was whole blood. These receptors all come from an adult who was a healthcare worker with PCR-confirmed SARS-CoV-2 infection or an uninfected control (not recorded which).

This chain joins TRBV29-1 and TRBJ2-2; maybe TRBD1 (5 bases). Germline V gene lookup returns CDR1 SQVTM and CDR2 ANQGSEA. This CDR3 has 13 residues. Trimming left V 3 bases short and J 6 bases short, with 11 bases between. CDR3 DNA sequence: TGCAGCGTTGAGGTCAGGGCCCCCGGGGAGCTGTTTTTT. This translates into CSVEVRAPGELFF.

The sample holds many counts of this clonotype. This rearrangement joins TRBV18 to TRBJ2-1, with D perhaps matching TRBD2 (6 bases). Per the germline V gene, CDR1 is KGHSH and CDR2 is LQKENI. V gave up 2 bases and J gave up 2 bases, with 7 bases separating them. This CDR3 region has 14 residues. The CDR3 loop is CASSPGTAYNEQFF. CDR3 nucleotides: TGTGCCAGCTCACCAGGGACTGCCTACAATGAGCAGTTCTTC.